This T cell receptor (beta chain) was retrieved from a study of tumor and adjacent non-tumor tissue in lung cancer. Study-wide results and limits: TCR diversity was significantly greater in tumor than normal lung tissue.

As regards this clonotype: Its target is unknown. Here the CDR3 omits its conserved ending phenylalanine or tryptophan, so a read error is the likely source.

No cell sorting was done before RNA was extracted from the tissue. Looked up from germline, CDR1 is SGHAT and CDR2 is FQNNGV. The CDR3 contains 16 residues. Trimming cost V 1 base and J 11 bases; bases outside gene matches: 11. The library came from three nested PCR rounds adapted from ARM-PCR protocols. TCRdb redid the calling of the multiplex PCR reads with MiXCR, one entry per CDR3 protein. The sample carries fewer than 100,000 distinct CDR3 sequences, over 60% recorded once. The chain is built from TRBV11-2 and TRBJ2-1, with 10 bases fitting TRBD2. The TCR was taken from a woman aged 40 to 50 with non-small cell lung cancer. The sample comprised lung tumor tissue. CDR3 loop: CASSLGPLAGRNKQFS. The DNA for the CDR3 is TGTGCCAGCAGCTTAGGGCCACTAGCGGGGCGTAATAAGCAGTTCTCC.